The rows below give T cell receptor beta chains drawn from one sample of a study of identical twins. Each CDR3 protein is one row after TCRdb ran MiXCR on the 5' RACE reads. Of 150,000 or so distinct CDR3 sequences in the sample, roughly 3.2% were seen once. Sequenced sample: memory T cells sorted from blood. The receptors were sampled from a man aged 18 to 30 in good health. CDR3s include the opening cysteine and the closing phenylalanine or tryptophan. A D gene is named only where the DNA matches it firmly. Size values are once, few and many counts, or a class for expanded clones, and some rows have none.

TRBV11-2,NA,TRBD2,20,TRBJ2-3,CASSLEALPWTSGYTDTQYF,TGTGCCAGCAGCTTAGAGGCTCTCCCCTGGACTAGCGGATACACAGATACGCAGTATTTT
TRBV3-1,many,NA,14,TRBJ2-5,CASSHRTSQETQYF,TGTGCCAGCAGCCACCGGACATCCCAAGAGACCCAGTACTTC
TRBV29-1,many,TRBD2,13,TRBJ2-7,CSVVGPSGHEQYF,TGCAGCGTTGTAGGGCCTAGCGGCCACGAGCAGTACTTC
TRBV30,NA,NA,12,TRBJ2-7,CAGWGNTYEQYF,TGTGCCGGCTGGGGTAATACCTACGAGCAGTACTTC
TRBV11-1,many,NA,12,TRBJ2-7,CASSLNREEQYF,TGTGCCAGCAGCTTAAACAGGGAAGAGCAGTACTTC
TRBV10-3,NA,NA,16,TRBJ1-5,CAISEGVGRAGQPQHF,TGTGCCATCAGTGAGGGGGTAGGCAGGGCAGGCCAGCCCCAGCATTTT
TRBV7-9,NA,NA,13,TRBJ2-2,CASSLYKDGELFF,TGTGCCAGCAGCTTATACAAGGACGGGGAGCTGTTTTTT
TRBV14,NA,TRBD2,14,TRBJ2-1,CASKRTSGRHEQFF,TGTGCCAGCAAACGGACTAGCGGGAGACATGAGCAGTTCTTC
TRBV5-1,many,NA,13,TRBJ2-5,CASSFRPRETQYF,TGCGCCAGCAGCTTCAGGCCGAGGGAGACCCAGTACTTC
TRBV7-9,many,NA,12,TRBJ2-1,CASSPDVVEQFF,TGTGCCAGCAGCCCCGACGTGGTTGAGCAGTTCTTC
TRBV3-1,few,NA,13,TRBJ1-2,CASSRGGLQGYTF,TGTGCCAGCAGCCGGGGGGGGCTTCAAGGCTACACCTTC
TRBV3-1,many,NA,14,TRBJ1-1,CASSQYIQNTEAFF,TGTGCCAGCAGCCAATATATCCAGAACACTGAAGCTTTCTTT
TRBV10-3,many,NA,13,TRBJ2-3,CAISESKGYTQYF,TGTGCCATCAGTGAGTCGAAAGGTTATACGCAGTATTTT
TRBV27,many,TRBD1,16,TRBJ1-6,CASRGQVSSYNSPLHF,TGTGCCAGCAGGGGACAGGTTAGCTCCTATAATTCACCCCTCCACTTT
TRBV21-1,many,NA,15,TRBJ2-1,CASVESGQGYNEQFF,TGTGCCAGCGTAGAGTCCGGGCAGGGTTATAATGAGCAGTTCTTC
TRBV9,few,NA,15,TRBJ2-5,CASSVGGTNQETQYF,TGTGCCAGCAGCGTAGGTGGGACCAACCAAGAGACCCAGTACTTC
TRBV2,many,NA,12,TRBJ2-1,CASSEIYNEQFF,TGTGCCAGCAGTGAGATATACAATGAGCAGTTCTTC
TRBV5-1,many,NA,15,TRBJ2-1,CASSLGLTGYNEQFF,TGCGCCAGCAGCTTGGGACTGACCGGCTACAATGAGCAGTTCTTC
TRBV7-2,many,TRBD2,15,TRBJ2-1,CASSRLAGEGNEQFF,TGTGCCAGCAGCCGACTAGCGGGAGAGGGGAATGAGCAGTTCTTC
TRBV6-1,many,NA,13,TRBJ2-2,CASKNPGSGELFF,TGTGCCAGCAAAAACCCGGGGAGCGGGGAGCTGTTTTTT
TRBV20-1,few,NA,14,TRBJ2-1,CSASGPGGFNEQFF,TGCAGTGCGAGTGGGCCTGGCGGTTTCAATGAGCAGTTCTTC
TRBV11-2,few,TRBD1,14,TRBJ1-1,CASSLDLGAGGAFF,TGTGCCAGCAGCTTAGATCTCGGGGCAGGGGGAGCTTTCTTT
TRBV11-3,many,NA,13,TRBJ2-5,CASSPDSQETQYF,TGTGCCAGCAGTCCTGACAGCCAAGAGACCCAGTACTTC
TRBV20-1,many,TRBD2,14,TRBJ2-3,CSARVAGGTDTQYF,TGCAGTGCTAGAGTTGCGGGAGGAACAGATACGCAGTATTTT
TRBV6-1,many,TRBD1,15,TRBJ1-1,CASRVPGQGAREAFF,TGTGCCAGCAGGGTTCCGGGACAGGGGGCGAGGGAAGCTTTCTTT
TRBV20-1,many,TRBD2,14,TRBJ2-2,CSARTSGHTGELFF,TGCAGTGCTAGGACTAGCGGACATACCGGGGAGCTGTTTTTT
TRBV28,many,NA,15,TRBJ2-5,CASRDDRQVYETQYF,TGTGCCAGCAGGGACGACAGACAGGTCTATGAGACCCAGTACTTC
TRBV20-1,many,NA,12,TRBJ2-3,CSARGNTDTQYF,TGCAGTGCTAGGGGGAACACAGATACGCAGTATTTT
TRBV4-3,few,NA,19,TRBJ2-4,CASSQEAGQPMLAKNIQYF,TGCGCCAGCAGCCAAGAGGCAGGACAGCCTATGTTAGCCAAAAACATTCAGTACTTC
TRBV29-1,many,TRBD1,13,TRBJ2-1,CSVVDRGLTRQFF,TGCAGCGTTGTAGACAGGGGGCTAACGCGGCAGTTCTTC
TRBV5-1,NA,TRBD2,15,TRBJ2-2,CASSFLAGHTGELLF,TGCGCCAGCAGCTTCCTAGCGGGGCACACCGGGGAGCTGTTATTT
TRBV20-1,few,NA,14,TRBJ2-1,CSASPPQAIDEQFF,TGCAGTGCTAGTCCCCCCCAAGCGATCGATGAGCAGTTCTTC
TRBV9,many,NA,16,TRBJ1-3,CASSAQSRVSGNTIYF,TGTGCCAGCAGCGCCCAATCCAGGGTGTCTGGAAACACCATATATTTT
TRBV25-1,few,NA,12,TRBJ1-5,CASSNGNQPQHF,TGTGCCAGCAGTAACGGTAATCAGCCCCAGCATTTT
TRBV12-3/TRBV12-4,many,NA,12,TRBJ1-5,CASIRGNQPQHF,TGTGCCAGCATAAGGGGCAATCAGCCCCAGCATTTT
TRBV5-5,many,NA,14,TRBJ1-1,CASSLESGYTEAFF,TGTGCCAGCAGCTTGGAATCGGGTTACACTGAAGCTTTCTTT
TRBV11-2,NA,NA,17,TRBJ2-2,CASSLREGLDSTGELFF,TGTGCCAGCAGCTTAAGAGAGGGACTCGACTCCACCGGGGAGCTGTTTTTT
TRBV11-2,many,NA,19,TRBJ2-7,CASSFRGGAGSRTSYEQYF,TGTGCCAGCAGCTTCCGGGGTGGGGCGGGGTCGCGAACGTCCTACGAGCAGTACTTC
TRBV29-1,many,NA,11,TRBJ2-1,CSTETPGEQFF,TGCAGCACTGAGACCCCTGGAGAGCAGTTCTTC
TRBV20-1,few,TRBD1,16,TRBJ1-1,CSARDVRGRLNTEAFF,TGCAGTGCTAGAGACGTAAGGGGGCGATTGAACACTGAAGCTTTCTTT
TRBV5-1,many,NA,16,TRBJ2-2,CASSSGISVNTGELFF,TGCGCCAGCAGCAGCGGAATTTCCGTGAACACCGGGGAGCTGTTTTTT
TRBV5-6,many,NA,16,TRBJ1-5,CASSLQTGTADQPQHF,TGTGCCAGCAGCTTGCAAACAGGGACCGCCGATCAGCCCCAGCATTTT
TRBV5-1,few,NA,13,TRBJ1-5,CASSLDGDQPQHF,TGCGCCAGCAGCTTGGACGGGGACCAGCCCCAGCATTTT